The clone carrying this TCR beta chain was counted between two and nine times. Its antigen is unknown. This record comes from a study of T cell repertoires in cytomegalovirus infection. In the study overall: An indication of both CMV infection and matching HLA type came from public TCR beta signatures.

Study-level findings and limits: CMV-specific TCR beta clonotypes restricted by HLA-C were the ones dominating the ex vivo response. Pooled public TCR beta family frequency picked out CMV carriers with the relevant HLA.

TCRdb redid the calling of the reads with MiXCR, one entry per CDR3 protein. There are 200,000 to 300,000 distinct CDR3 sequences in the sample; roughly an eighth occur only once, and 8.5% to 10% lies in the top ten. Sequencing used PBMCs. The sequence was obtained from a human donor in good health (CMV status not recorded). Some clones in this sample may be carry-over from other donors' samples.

DNA of the CDR3: TGTGCCAGCAGTTCCCGACCTTTCCTACACCGTCAGATCGGCTACACCTTC. Protein product: CASSSRPFLHRQIGYTF. The chain couples TRBV6-2 or TRBV6-3 to TRBJ1-2; D gene unclear. The germline V and J ends were trimmed by 4 bases and 8 bases, with 26 bases remaining between them. The CDR3 is 17 residues long. Per the germline V gene, CDR1 is MNHEY and CDR2 is SVGEGT.